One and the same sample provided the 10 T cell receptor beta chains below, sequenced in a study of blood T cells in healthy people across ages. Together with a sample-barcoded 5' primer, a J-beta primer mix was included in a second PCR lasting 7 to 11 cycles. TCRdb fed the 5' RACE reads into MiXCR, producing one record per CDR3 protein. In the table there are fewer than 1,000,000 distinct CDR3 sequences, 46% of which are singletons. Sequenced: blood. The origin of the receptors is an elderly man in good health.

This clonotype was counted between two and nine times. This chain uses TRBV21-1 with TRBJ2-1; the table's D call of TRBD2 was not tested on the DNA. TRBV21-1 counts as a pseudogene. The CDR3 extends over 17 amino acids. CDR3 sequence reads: CASSNSSGRSSYNEQFF. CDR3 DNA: TGTGCCAGCAGCAATAGCAGCGGGCGAAGCTCCTACAATGAGCAGTTCTTC.

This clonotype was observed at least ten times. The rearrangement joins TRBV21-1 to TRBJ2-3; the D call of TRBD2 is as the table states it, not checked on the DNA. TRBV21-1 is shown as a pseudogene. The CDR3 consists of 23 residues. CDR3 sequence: CASSTVTGGRTSGPRGGTDTQYF. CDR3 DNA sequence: TGTGCCAGCAGCACGGTTACCGGTGGGCGGACTAGCGGACCCCGAGGGGGCACAGATACGCAGTATTTT.

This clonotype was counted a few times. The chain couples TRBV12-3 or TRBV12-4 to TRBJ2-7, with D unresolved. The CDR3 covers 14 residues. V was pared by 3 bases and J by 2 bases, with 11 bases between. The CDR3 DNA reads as TGTGCCAGCAGTTTGGGTGGGTCGGCCTACGAGCAGTACTTC. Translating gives CASSLGGSAYEQYF.

The CDR3 region is CASSLLTSGGQYF. CDR3 sequence (DNA): TGTGCCAGCAGTTTATTAACTAGCGGCGGGCAGTACTTC. The chain combines TRBV28 with TRBJ2-7; 8 positions match TRBD2. From germline, CDR1 is MDHEN and CDR2 SYDVKM. With V trimmed by 1 base and J by 9 bases, 5 bases remained unmatched. The CDR3 loop spans 13 amino acids.

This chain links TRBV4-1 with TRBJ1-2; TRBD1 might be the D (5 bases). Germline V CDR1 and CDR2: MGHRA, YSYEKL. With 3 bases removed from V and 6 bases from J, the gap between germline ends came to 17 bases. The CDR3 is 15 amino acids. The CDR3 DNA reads TGCGCCAGCAGCCAGGTTCGGGGCTCCAATGATGGCTACACCTTC. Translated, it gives CASSQVRGSNDGYTF.

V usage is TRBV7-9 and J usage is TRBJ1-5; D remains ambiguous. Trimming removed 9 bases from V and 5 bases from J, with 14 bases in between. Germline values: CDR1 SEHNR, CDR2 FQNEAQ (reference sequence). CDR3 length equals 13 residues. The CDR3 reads CASVGTGDQPQHF. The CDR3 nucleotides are TGTGCCAGTGTAGGAACGGGTGATCAGCCCCAGCATTTT.

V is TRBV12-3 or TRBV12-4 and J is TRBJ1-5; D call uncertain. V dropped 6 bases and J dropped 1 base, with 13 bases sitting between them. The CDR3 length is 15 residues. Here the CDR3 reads CASSIHVGSNQPQHF. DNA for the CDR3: TGTGCCAGCAGCATCCATGTGGGGAGCAATCAGCCCCAGCATTTT.

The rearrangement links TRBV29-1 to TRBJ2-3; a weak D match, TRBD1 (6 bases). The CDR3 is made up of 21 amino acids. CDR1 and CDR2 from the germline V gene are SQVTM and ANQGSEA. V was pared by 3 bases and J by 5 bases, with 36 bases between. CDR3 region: CSVEGDFGQGSGQSQEDTQYF. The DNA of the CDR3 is TGCAGCGTTGAGGGGGATTTTGGTCAGGGGTCCGGCCAGTCACAGGAAGATACGCAGTATTTT.

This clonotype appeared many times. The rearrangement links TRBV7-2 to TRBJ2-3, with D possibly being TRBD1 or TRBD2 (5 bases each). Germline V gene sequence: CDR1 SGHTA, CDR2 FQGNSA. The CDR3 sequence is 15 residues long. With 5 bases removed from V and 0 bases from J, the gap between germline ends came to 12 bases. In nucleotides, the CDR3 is TGTGCCAGCAGCGACAGCGGTTCTAGCACAGATACGCAGTATTTT. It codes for CASSDSGSSTDTQYF.

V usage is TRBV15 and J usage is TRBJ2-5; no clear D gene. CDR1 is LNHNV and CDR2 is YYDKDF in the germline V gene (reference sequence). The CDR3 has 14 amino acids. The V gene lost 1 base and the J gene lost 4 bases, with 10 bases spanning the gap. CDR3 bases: TGTGCCACCAGCAGAGTTGGTAACCGAGAGACCCAGTACTTC. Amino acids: CATSRVGNRETQYF. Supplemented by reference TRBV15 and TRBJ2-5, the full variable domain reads DAMVIQNPRYQVTQFGKPVTLSCSQTLNHNVMYWYQQKSSQAPKLLFHYYDKDFNNEADTPDNFQSRRPNTSFCFLDIRSPGLGDTAMYLCATSRVGNRETQYFGPGTRLLVL.